This T cell receptor (beta chain) was sequenced for a study of T cells after yellow fever vaccination. TCRdb used MiXCR to reprocess the 5' RACE reads, holding one entry per CDR3 protein. The data contain some 110,000 distinct CDR3 sequences, 6% to 8% of them singletons. The ends were cut back, 0 bases at V and 6 bases at J, with 13 bases in the middle. CDR1 and CDR2 from the germline V gene are SGHRS and YFSETQ. The length of the CDR3 is 14 residues. Study results and limitations: Post-booster repertoires again held most primary-vaccination clones (roughly 95% CD4, roughly 88% CD8). Repertoires obtained by FACS sorting could include abundant clonotypes that entered as contaminants from the bulk population.

This clonotype was recorded many times. Its target is unknown. The starting material was CD4+ T cells sorted from PBMCs, obtained approximately 11 days after the first yellow fever vaccination. This chain links TRBV5-1 with TRBJ2-7; possible D gene TRBD1, 6 bases. This TCR came from a man aged 18-30 years who received the YFV17D yellow fever vaccine. The CDR3 sequence: CASSLGAGDSEQYF. The CDR3 nucleotides read TGCGCCAGCAGCTTGGGTGCAGGGGATTCCGAGCAGTACTTC.